The 19 T cell receptor beta chains given below trace back to one sample, sequenced in a study of PD-L1 blockade in urothelial cancer. Assay: immunoSEQ multiplex PCR; the TCRdb copy retains only in-frame clones and omits some. The sample lists about 73,000 clones, approximately 88% occurring once. Sample: PBMCs, taken around atezolizumab (anti-PD-L1) treatment. The receptors were sampled from a man in his 60s with urothelial cancer.

The V call is TRBV7-2, the J call TRBJ2-1; 10 bases align to TRBD1. The CDR3 contains 15 residues. CDR1 SGHTA and CDR2 FQGNSA come from the germline V gene. V shed 5 bases and J 2 bases; nucleotides not matched to a gene: 3. This chain's CDR3 is CASSHDRGPYNEQFF. In DNA, the CDR3 is TGTGCCAGCAGCCACGACAGGGGGCCCTACAATGAGCAGTTCTTC.

The chain couples TRBV19 to TRBJ2-2, with D hard to call. The CDR3 sequence is 15 residues long. In germline, CDR1 is LNHDA, CDR2 SQIVND (reference sequence). V was shortened by 3 bases and J by 2 bases, with 10 bases between the two germline ends. The CDR3 sequence is CASSIAGINTGELFF. DNA for the CDR3: TGTGCCAGTAGTATCGCCGGTATTAACACCGGGGAGCTGTTTTTT.

This chain joins TRBV28 and TRBJ2-5; the match to TRBD1 covers 9 bases. CDR3 length: 14 amino acids. V lost 6 bases to trimming and J lost 3 bases; unmatched junction nucleotides: 5. CDR1 and CDR2 (germline): MDHEN, SYDVKM. The CDR3 DNA is TGTGCCAGCAGACCCACAGGGGGCGAAGAGACCCAGTACTTC. This encodes CASRPTGGEETQYF.

The genes are TRBV27 and TRBJ2-5, with 7 bases matching TRBD2. Germline trimming cut 2 bases from V and 3 bases from J; bases unmatched to any gene: 0. The CDR3 is 13 amino acids. Per the germline V gene, CDR1 is MNHEY and CDR2 is SMNVEV (reference sequence). CDR3 amino acids: CASSLRGEETQYF. The CDR3 bases are TGTGCCAGCAGTTTACGGGGGGAAGAGACCCAGTACTTC.

The chain has TRBV6-6 and TRBJ2-1; D gene unclear. The CDR3 is made up of 12 amino acids. Germline V CDR1 and CDR2: MNHNY, SVGAGI (reference sequence). The V gene lost 0 bases and the J gene lost 9 bases, with 6 bases spanning the gap. CDR3 sequence (DNA): TGTGCCAGCAGTTACTCTGGTAGTGAGCAGTTCTTC. It translates to CASSYSGSEQFF.

The chain employs TRBV6-1 and TRBJ1-2, with 7 bases identical to TRBD1. CDR3 size: 15 residues. Per germline, CDR1 MNHNS and CDR2 SASEGT. V lost 2 bases and J lost 2; bases outside the gene matches: 5. The DNA for the CDR3 is TGTGCCAGCAGTGAACAGGGACAGCCGAACTATGGCTACACCTTC. Amino acid sequence: CASSEQGQPNYGYTF.

The gene calls are TRBV2 and TRBJ1-5; D not certain. Trimming shortened V by 4 bases and J by 3 bases, and 7 bases separated the two germline ends. Germline V gene data show CDR1 as SNHLY and CDR2 as FYNNEI. CDR3 length equals 13 residues. CDR3 loop: CASSAGNNQPQHF. The CDR3 DNA sequence: TGTGCCAGCAGTGCGGGTAACAATCAGCCCCAGCATTTT. Supplemented by reference TRBV2 and TRBJ1-5, the full variable domain reads EPEVTQTPSHQVTQMGQEVILRCVPISNHLYFYWYRQILGQKVEFLVSFYNNEISEKSEIFDDQFSVERPDGSNFTLKIRSTKLEDSAMYFCASSAGNNQPQHFGDGTRLSIL.

The J gene is TRBJ1-4, the V gene TRBV5-1; 9 bases map to TRBD1. Unmatched junction bases numbered 5, after V lost 0 bases and J lost 8 bases. CDR1 and CDR2 from the germline V gene are SGHRS and YFSETQ. The CDR3 runs 15 residues. The CDR3 reads CASSLGGTGNEKLFF. In nucleotides, the CDR3 is TGCGCCAGCAGCTTGGGGGGGACAGGGAACGAAAAACTGTTTTTT.

V gene TRBV7-9 combines with J gene TRBJ1-2; D not resolved. The ends were cut back, 4 bases at V and 1 base at J, with 13 bases in the middle. Germline CDR1 reads SEHNR; CDR2 reads FQNEAQ (reference sequence). There are 15 residues in the CDR3. CDR3 sequence: CASSSTGLLNYGYTF. The DNA for the CDR3 is TGTGCCAGCAGCTCGACTGGACTACTTAACTATGGCTACACCTTC.

The V and J genes are TRBV28 and TRBJ2-3, with D maybe TRBD2 (6 bases). The ends were cut back, 2 bases at V and 3 bases at J, with 18 bases in the middle. The V gene's germline CDR1 is MDHEN and CDR2 SYDVKM. The CDR3 runs to 17 residues. For the CDR3, the DNA is TGTGCCAGCAGTTTAGGGGGGTGGTCCCGTCTTACAGATACGCAGTATTTT. Amino acid sequence: CASSLGGWSRLTDTQYF.

This chain connects TRBV13 to TRBJ2-7, with 13 bases identical to TRBD2. After removal of 0 bases from V and 0 bases from J, the junction contained 5 bases not matched to a gene. CDR3 size: 18 residues. Germline lookup yields CDR1 PRHDT and CDR2 FYEKMQ (reference sequence). CDR3: CASSLGGLAGVNSYEQYF. The CDR3 DNA sequence: TGTGCCAGCAGCTTAGGCGGACTAGCGGGAGTGAACTCCTACGAGCAGTACTTC. Based on the CDR3 plus reference TRBV13 and TRBJ2-7, the full variable domain is AAGVIQSPRHLIKEKRETATLKCYPIPRHDTVYWYQQGPGQDPQFLISFYEKMQSDKGSIPDRFSAQQFSDYHSELNMSSLELGDSALYFCASSLGGLAGVNSYEQYFGPGTRLTVT.

This chain uses TRBV21-1 with TRBJ2-2; the table's D call TRBD1 went unverified against the DNA. TRBV21-1 is a pseudogene segment. CDR3 length equals 14 residues. In DNA, the CDR3 is TGTGCCAGCCCTGGGACAGGGGGCACCGGGGAGCTGTTTTTT. It codes for CASPGTGGTGELFF.

J is TRBJ2-1 and V is TRBV5-6, with 14 bases that match TRBD2. This CDR3 has 17 amino acids. CDR1 and CDR2 (germline): SGHDT, YYEEEE. V shed 2 bases, J shed 4 bases, and the junction held 5 bases outside the gene matches. The CDR3 DNA reads as TGTGCCAGCAGCTTCCAGACTAGCGGGGGGGCTTACAATGAGCAGTTCTTC. It yields the protein CASSFQTSGGAYNEQFF.

V gene TRBV6-6 combines with J gene TRBJ2-1; 7 bases are a match to TRBD2. The CDR3 has 15 residues. The germline V gene has CDR1 MNHNY and CDR2 SVGAGI (reference sequence). J lost 0 bases, V lost 6 bases, and 5 bases had no gene match. The CDR3 region is CASRTGGSSYNEQFF. The CDR3 DNA is TGTGCCAGCAGGACCGGGGGGAGCTCCTACAATGAGCAGTTCTTC.

For the CDR3, the DNA is TGTGCCAGCAGACGACAGGCCTTCAGCAATCAGCCCCAGCATTTT. It specifies CASRRQAFSNQPQHF. The gene calls are TRBV6-5 and TRBJ1-5; D is perhaps TRBD1 (6 bases). CDR1 MNHEY and CDR2 SVGAGI come from the germline V gene. The CDR3 runs 15 residues. V was shortened by 6 bases and J by 1 base, with 13 bases between the two germline ends.

The V and J genes are TRBV9 and TRBJ2-5; the D is unclear. The germline V and J ends were trimmed by 1 base and 5 bases, with 12 bases remaining between them. Germline V gives CDR1 SGDLS, CDR2 YYNGEE. This CDR3 region has 14 residues. Here the CDR3 DNA reads TGTGCCAGCAGCGTACAAAGTAACGGGGAGACCCAGTACTTC. Protein sequence: CASSVQSNGETQYF.

V usage is TRBV28 and J usage is TRBJ1-1, with D possibly being TRBD1 (5 bases). The CDR3 has 11 residues. Germline V gene sequence: CDR1 MDHEN, CDR2 SYDVKM. V lost 11 bases and J 4 bases, leaving 11 bases between the germline ends. CDR3: CAGGWGTEAFF. Written as DNA, the CDR3 is TGTGCCGGGGGGTGGGGCACTGAAGCTTTCTTT.

The CDR3 DNA reads TGTGCCAGCAGCTTGAGCGGGGTTAGCACAGATACGCAGTATTTT. Residues: CASSLSGVSTDTQYF. V and J are TRBV7-3 and TRBJ2-3; 7 bases are a match to TRBD2. From germline, CDR1 is SGHTA and CDR2 FQGTGA. The CDR3 covers 15 residues. V shed 3 bases, J shed 0 bases, and the junction held 3 bases outside the gene matches.

This chain links TRBV5-1 with TRBJ2-5, with TRBD1 matching over 11 bases. Germline V lookup: CDR1 SGHRS, CDR2 YFSETQ. Trimming took 3 bases from V and 5 from J; bases not matched to a gene: 6. The length of the CDR3 is 15 residues. The CDR3 loop reads CASSWGDRGSETQYF. The CDR3 DNA sequence: TGCGCCAGCAGCTGGGGGGACAGGGGGAGTGAGACCCAGTACTTC.